Reported below is one T cell receptor (beta chain). V was pared by 5 bases and J by 2 bases, with 13 bases of the junction left unmatched. The CDR3 loop spans 18 amino acids. The germline V gene has CDR1 SGHAT and CDR2 FQNNGV. CD8+ and CD4+ T cells from blood underwent TCR beta sequencing, which was carried out in a high-throughput format. These data come from a study of CD8 T cells in Susac syndrome. An amount of RNA that ranged from roughly 0.5 to 1 ug was reverse transcribed with random hexamers. Multiplex PCR with immunoSEQ amplified the TCR beta CDR3 across 54 Vbeta and 13 Jbeta. TCRdb passed the immunoSEQ multiplex PCR reads through MiXCR, listing each CDR3 protein once. This sample has roughly 120,000 distinct CDR3 sequences, with over 90% found just once.

The receptor was isolated from a human donor with multiple sclerosis. The sequencing sample was made of CD8+ T cells from PBMCs. The chain combines TRBV11-2 with TRBJ2-5; 11 nucleotides match TRBD1. CDR3 amino acids: CASSQRTGGYSGQETQYF. As DNA, the CDR3 is TGTGCCAGCAGCCAGCGGACAGGGGGCTACAGTGGACAAGAGACCCAGTACTTC.